This is a list of T cell receptor beta chains from one sample in a study of shared clonotypes between healthy human individuals. Some clones are missing from TCRdb's copy, which holds only in-frame ones; the method was immunoSEQ multiplex PCR. The table includes under 2.5 million clones, 92% detected once. The source material was naive CD4+ T cells from PBMCs. The receptors were sampled from a man aged 18 to 35 in good health. Some clones in this sample may be carry-over from other donors' samples. CDR3s include the opening cysteine and the closing phenylalanine or tryptophan. D genes are given only for firm matches. For some rows the clone size is stated as once, few or many, or as a class when expanded; others skip it.

J gene,clone size,V gene,D gene,CDR3 DNA,CDR3 protein
TRBJ2-3,once,TRBV5-1,-,TGCGCCAGCAGCCTGACGCGGCTTAGCACAGATACGCAGTATTTT,CASSLTRLSTDTQYF
TRBJ1-5,-,TRBV4-3,-,TGCGCCAGCAGCCAAGAATCCGGACAGTATAGCAATCAGCCCCAGCATTTT,CASSQESGQYSNQPQHF
TRBJ2-2,-,TRBV9,TRBD2,TGTGCCAGCTCCGTGGGACTACCAGACACCGGGGAGCTGTTTTTT,CASSVGLPDTGELFF
TRBJ2-7,-,TRBV28,-,TGTGCCAGCAGTTCTCCTTTACAGGGCTACGAGCAGTACTTC,CASSSPLQGYEQYF
TRBJ2-6,-,TRBV5-1,TRBD1,TGCGCCAGCGTTCCTGGGACAGGAGGGGCCAACGTCCTGACTTTC,CASVPGTGGANVLTF
TRBJ1-2,-,TRBV7-2,TRBD1,TGTGCCAGCAGCCGATGGACAGGGGGCGTTGGCTACACCTTC,CASSRWTGGVGYTF
TRBJ1-5,-,TRBV18,-,TGTGCCAGCTCACCTACTAGACAGGAGTCGTGGTATAGCAATCAGCCCCAGCATTTT,CASSPTRQESWYSNQPQHF
TRBJ2-7,-,TRBV7-9,TRBD2,TGTGCCAGCAGAGAACTAGCGGCCAACTACGAGCAGTACTTC,CASRELAANYEQYF
TRBJ1-4,-,TRBV5-8,-,TGTGCCAGCAGCCAACCGGGACAAGTGAAATTTGGACTGTTTTTT,CASSQPGQVKFGLFF
TRBJ2-7,-,TRBV7-9,TRBD1,TGTGCCAGCAGCTTAAGGGACCTACGGGACAGCCCGTCCGAGCAGTACTTC,CASSLRDLRDSPSEQYF
TRBJ2-2,-,TRBV29-1,-,TGCAGCGTTGAAGAGACCAGCCCCGGGGAGCTGTTTTTT,CSVEETSPGELFF
TRBJ2-3,-,TRBV5-5,TRBD2,TGTGCCAGCAGACTAGCGGGAATGAGGAGGGTCAGCACAGATACGCAGTATTTT,CASRLAGMRRVSTDTQYF
TRBJ1-5,few,TRBV25-1,-,TGTGCCAGCAGTGGAGGCTACAATCAGCCCCAGCATTTT,CASSGGYNQPQHF
TRBJ2-7,-,TRBV7-2,TRBD2,TGTGCCAGCGGGACCGGGAGGGAAGGCTACGAGCAGTACTTC,CASGTGREGYEQYF
TRBJ2-3,-,TRBV2,TRBD1,TGTGCCAGCAGTGCCGGGACAGGGACAGATACGCAGTATTTT,CASSAGTGTDTQYF
TRBJ1-3,-,TRBV12-5,-,TGTGCTAGTGGTACCGACGGCGGCTCTGGAAACACCATATATTTT,CASGTDGGSGNTIYF
TRBJ1-2,few,TRBV28,-,TGTGCCAGCAGTTCCTGGATCTATGGCTACACCTTC,CASSSWIYGYTF
TRBJ2-5,-,TRBV19,-,TGTGCCAGTAGTCTCGGAACAGGCAGCTCCTCAGAGACCCAGTACTTC,CASSLGTGSSSETQYF
TRBJ2-7,-,TRBV6-5,-,TGTGCCAGCAGTCCCGCGGGGAGGTCCTACGAGCAGTACTTC,CASSPAGRSYEQYF
TRBJ1-5,-,TRBV5-1,TRBD1,TGCGCCAGCAGCCGGACAGGAAGGGAGCCCCAGCATTTT,CASSRTGREPQHF
TRBJ2-5,-,TRBV11-3,-,TGTGCCAGCAGCTCCCGGGCAGGGTCGGGAGAGACCCAGTACTTC,CASSSRAGSGETQYF
TRBJ2-1,-,TRBV6-4,TRBD2,TGTGCCAGCAGCGCCCGGCTTCAGCGGGAGGTGAACAATGAGCAGTTCTTC,CASSARLQREVNNEQFF
TRBJ2-7,-,TRBV27,-,TGTGCCAGCAGTTCGCGACTAGGTCGCACCTACGAGCAGTACTTC,CASSSRLGRTYEQYF
TRBJ2-5,-,TRBV18,-,TGTGCCAGCTCACCACTCTCTCGCGGATCTGGGGAGACCCAGTACTTC,CASSPLSRGSGETQYF